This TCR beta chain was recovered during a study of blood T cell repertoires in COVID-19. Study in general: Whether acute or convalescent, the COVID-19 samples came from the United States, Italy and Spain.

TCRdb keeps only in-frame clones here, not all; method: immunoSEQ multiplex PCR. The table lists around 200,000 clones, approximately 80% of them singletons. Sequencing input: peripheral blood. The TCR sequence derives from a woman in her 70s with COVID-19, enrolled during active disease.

CDR3 sequence reads: CASSPLNEQFF. The CDR3 DNA is TGTGCCAGCTCCCCCCTGAATGAGCAGTTCTTC. The rearrangement links TRBV18 to TRBJ2-1; unclear D gene. Germline lookup yields CDR1 KGHSH and CDR2 LQKENI. Trimming stripped 6 bases from V and 7 bases from J, with 7 bases between. This CDR3 is built from 11 residues. Looking up the rest from reference TRBV18 and TRBJ2-1 gives the full variable domain: NAGVMQNPRHLVRRRGQEARLRCSPMKGHSHVYWYRQLPEEGLKFMVYLQKENIIDESGMPKERFSAEFPKEGPSILRIQQVVRGDSAAYFCASSPLNEQFFGPGTRLTVL.